This TCR beta chain originates from a study of blood T cell repertoires in COVID-19 (dated by TCRdb to between 2020 and 2021). Describing the broader study: Collaborator samples came from the United States, Italy and Spain and covered acute and convalescent phases of COVID-19. The repertoires were released in a freely available public database intended as a resource for research on the immune response to SARS-CoV-2. The prospective study material was composed of cDNA or gDNA derived from T cells, B-cell-depleted T cells, or PBMCs. HLA class I and class II types, where available, came from metadata supplied by the sample provider rather than from assay-based typing. The sample metadata nearly always contained a de-identified subject ID, COVID-19 status, age in years and sex. Deeply sampled blood TCRbeta repertoires from subjects exposed to, actively infected with, or recovered from COVID-19 were included in the dataset. The samples were drawn from the first 160 participants of the ongoing ImmuneRACE study and from 1,254 subjects provided by 6 global collaborators. On the study overall, not on this receptor specifically: Clinical and demographic metadata were provided uncurated, with the amount varying by source and participant.

For this clone: No antigen is known for it. No base quality information exists; no much larger clone differs at one position.

TCRbeta CDR3 regions were amplified from genomic DNA by means of the immunoSEQ Assay, a bias-controlled multiplex PCR. The published analysis was carried out like this. The number of nucleated cells in each sample was estimated by amplification of reference gene primers within the assay. Sequence reads were collapsed and filtered to measure the absolute abundance of every unique TCRbeta CDR3 rearrangement. For each sample, productive Simpson clonality was calculated as the square root of Simpson's diversity index across productive rearrangements. The clones in this table, taken by TCRdb from immuneACCESS, are in-frame only. Not every clone is retained; where verified, under half of the shortfall comes from an unresolved V gene, and the cause of the rest is unknown. The DNA was the basis for D and trimming; V, J and clone size are from that table. Across this sample there are some 530,000 clones, with 75% to 90% seen only once. The ten biggest clones cover approximately 8% of the sample.

The germline V gene (reference sequence) supplies CDR1 LGHDT and CDR2 YNNKEL. The CDR3 starts with the cysteine, ends with the phenylalanine, and has 13 residues. This entry keeps only the CDR3 DNA: 39 bases, framed from base 1. The germline ends are 9 bases apart after V is trimmed by 0 bases and J by 6 bases. Participants in the prospective study were aged roughly 18 to 89 years, lived in about two dozen United States geographic areas, and enrolled through a virtual design. Cohort assignment in the prospective study relied on participant-reported clinical history from a screening survey and a study questionnaire. Recovered participants in ImmuneRACE Cohort 3 were defined by two consecutive negative NP/OP PCR tests, clearance by a healthcare professional, or resolution of symptoms. In the prospective study, whole blood, serum and a nasopharyngeal or oropharyngeal swab were collected from each participant by mobile phlebotomists. Additional blood draws and questionnaires over an approximately 2-month period could optionally be provided by prospective study participants. Before DNA extraction, prospective study blood samples were shipped either frozen or at room temperature.

The rearranged segments are TRBV3-1 (or the pseudogene TRBV3-2) and TRBJ2-7; the D gene cannot be resolved reliably. The sequenced sample consisted of PBMCs or T cells enriched from blood (not recorded which). The clonotype was recovered from an older woman who had recovered from COVID-19. CDR3 reads: CASSQEARVEQYF. The nucleotides read TGTGCCAGCAGCCAAGAAGCTCGAGTCGAGCAGTACTTC.